This T cell receptor (beta chain) was profiled in a study of cytomegalovirus exposure and HLA in healthy donors (TCRdb year 2017). The study in broad terms: An earlier analysis of 550 to 700 of the donors reported about 250 Gb of sequence data and around 110 million unique TCR beta sequences from about 200 million T cells. An early release covering 550 to 650 HLA-typed donors comprised about 320 gigabases of sequencing data and tens of millions of unique TCR sequences. Of the 350 to 450 genotyped donors, approximately 83% fell in the genetic ancestry cluster associated with self-reported Caucasian donors. The aim of the study was to test whether cataloging public T cell receptors could identify signatures of past pathogen exposure. The study used immunosequencing to profile the T cell repertoires of 666 subjects and linked those repertoires to cytomegalovirus serostatus. Besides the first cohort of hundreds of subjects, a separate validation cohort made up of roughly 130 different subjects was used. High-throughput TCR immunosequencing, statistical association of individual TCRs with disease status, and machine learning were combined to predict cytomegalovirus infection status. A later analysis re-examined previously published TCR beta repertoires from several hundred donors and added high-resolution HLA genotyping to investigate patterns of TCR occurrence. The later analysis used no new phenotypic data to find candidate immune exposures, relying instead on TCR beta sequences and their occurrence across donors. In an earlier analysis of a few hundred of the donors, high-throughput TCR beta sequencing was used to judge whether each TCR beta V gene segment behaved as functional or pseudogenic. Alongside the repertoire data, information on donor age, sex, ethnicity and CMV serostatus was compiled. Genome-wide SNP genotypes for about three fifths of the roughly 670 donors were used in a later genetic analysis, which treated that subset as a discovery cohort. All discovery cohort repertoires had been generated on a single sequencing platform. HLA typing included class I and class II loci at four-digit resolution. Typing coverage differed by locus: A, B, C, DRB1 and DQB1 were typed in about 620-630 donors, DQA1 in about 510, DPA1 in around 610, and DPB1 in just under 490. Several DR-DQ haplotypes were treated as single units for association and clustering because of strong linkage in the cohort. Among some 410 genotyped donors of the cohort, an average of 235,054 unique TCR beta nucleotide sequences were sequenced per donor, around 20% of them non-productive.

CDR1 and CDR2, looked up from the germline V gene, are MDHEN and SYDVKM. Measured from the cysteine to the phenylalanine, the CDR3 is 15 residues long. Only the CDR3 region is kept as DNA, spanning 45 bases read in frame from base 1. The junction shows trimming of 8 bases on V and 7 bases on J, plus 21 bases between the germline ends. On the study overall, not on this receptor specifically: The sequencing pipeline was judged likely to have produced a cluster of highly shared sequence variants as a technical artifact. When HLA alleles, especially DR and DQ, strongly co-occurred, TCR associations were difficult to assign to individual alleles. According to the authors, the approach could potentially be generalized to other disease states and immunological phenotypes. According to a later analysis, most CMV-associated TCR beta chains appeared to be HLA-restricted, and the HLA associations seemed to be driven largely by CMV exposure. V-gene and J-gene trimming of TCR beta chains was associated with a missense DCLRE1C variant in a later genetic analysis, and the association was replicated in an independent cohort. A further reported finding was that TCR beta sequences accurately predicted the HLA-A and HLA-B alleles for most subjects in the first cohort. Because HLA typing was unavailable for some donors at each locus, only the typed subset was used in association tests. Specific HLA alleles were associated with roughly 17,000 TCR beta sequences at a false discovery rate of 0.05 in a later analysis. In a later analysis, several top co-occurrence clusters were reported to appear linked to parvovirus B19, influenza, CMV and Epstein-Barr virus. A few of the identified cytomegalovirus-associated TCR beta chains were confirmed in vitro to be specific for cytomegalovirus antigens. In both the original and validation cohorts, the classifier was reported to diagnose cytomegalovirus status with high specificity and sensitivity. Approximately 16 rarely observed V segments, including chromosome 9 orphons, were excluded from the earlier analysis of approximately 500 of the donors because counts were too low. Linkage disequilibrium might explain the correlated functional status among segregating V segments, but an unknown experimental factor could not be excluded. In this cohort, only TCR beta chains were sequenced, and detectable features were limited by the absence of alpha or paired-chain data. In a later genetic analysis, fewer N-insertions in productive TCRs were reported among donors in an Asian-associated ancestry cluster than the roughly 640-donor mean. Broadly in line with IMGT annotations, most TCR beta V segments showed up in productive rearrangements about 87% or about 30% of the time in an earlier analysis of several hundred of the donors. In a later analysis, HLA-associated TCR beta chains showed more clonal expansion and lower generation probabilities than non-associated chains that were equally common. While some public TCRs were present in many individuals, most TCR sequences turned up only very rarely across donors. For the cohort, immune exposure information was limited to CMV serostatus. In the study, around 150 TCR beta chains were listed as associated with cytomegalovirus. Roughly uniform sequencing depth across donors was assumed in presence/absence analyses, although this assumption may not hold. According to a later analysis, TCR association rates differed among HLA loci, with DRB1 alleles showing the most associated TCRs and HLA-C alleles showing the fewest. Some IMGT-functional V segments, including TRBV6-2 and TRBV6-3, could not be distinguished by the 87-base-pair reads and were therefore excluded.

Worth noting for this clone: The clone's antigen remains unknown. No base qualities exist here, and no much larger clone lies one base off it. Other DNA sequences within the sample encode an identical CDR3.

The cohort was made up of approximately 670 healthy bone marrow donors. At the time of sampling, all cohort members were nominally healthy, though unrecorded immune exposures were likely present. CMV serostatus was recorded as positive for about 310 and negative for about 50% of the roughly 670 cohort members, whereas no CMV serostatus was recorded for the donor in question. A peripheral blood sample was collected from each donor, and TCR beta sequencing was performed on peripheral blood mononuclear cells. The Qiagen DNeasy Blood Extraction Kit was used to extract genomic DNA from the blood cell samples. Libraries came from the immunoSEQ multiplex PCR assay. For the multiplex PCR, a mixture combining 60 forward primers for TCR Vbeta segments and 13 reverse primers for TCR Jbeta segments was used. A multiplex PCR assay on genomic DNA amplified the CDR3 region of rearranged TCR beta genes. The Illumina HiSeq System was used to sequence the amplified TCR beta libraries as 87-base-pair reads. Processing in the source paper ran as follows. In a later analysis, 80 million or so unique TCR beta chains were counted across the approximately 640 repertoires, and around 10 million of these chains were shared by at least two donors. Raw reads were error-corrected and collapsed into unique sequences by a nearest-neighbor algorithm in which closely related sequences were merged to remove PCR and sequencing errors. To assign V, D and J gene segments, CDR3 sequences were aligned to IMGT reference sequences. For a sequence to be retained, a match of at least six nucleotides was required to both a V gene segment and a J gene segment. A rearrangement counted as productive if the CDR3 had no stop codons and remained in frame with V and J, and every other rearrangement counted as non-productive. CDR3 was defined according to IMGT convention as the region running from the second conserved V-encoded cysteine to the conserved J-encoded phenylalanine. In an earlier analysis of approximately 500 of the donors, sequences lacking an unambiguous match to a single V gene segment were excluded. In an earlier analysis of some 590 of the donors, V segments were called functional above 56.7% productive rearrangements and were called segregating when the between-donor standard deviation exceeded 5%. A statistical classification framework was built for diagnosing cytomegalovirus status from the catalog of TCR beta chain sequences. In a later analysis, TCR nucleotide sequences were compared against IMGT/GENE-DB human TR gene sequences so that V and J genes could be assigned. A later analysis assigned CDR3 sequences and most-parsimonious VDJ recombination scenarios with the TCRdist pipeline. In a later analysis, each TCR beta chain was defined by its CDR3 amino acid sequence together with its V-gene family, and reads lacking a unique V-gene family were excluded. As a way to deal with suspected cross-contamination and a sequencing artifact, a later analysis dropped hundreds of nucleotide sequences that were highly shared and had low generation probability. A later analysis calculated a clonal expansion index for each public chain from normalized within-repertoire ranks of inferred template counts. In a later analysis, generation probabilities were computed using a VDJ recombination model fitted to out-of-frame rearrangements, and the results were checked against IGoR. Hypergeometric tests were used in a later analysis to score TCR-TCR, TCR-HLA and TCR-CMV co-occurrence, with a repertoire-size bias correction applied to the TCR pairs. To estimate false discovery rates, a later analysis permuted the HLA or CMV assignments 20 times. In a later analysis, co-occurring TCRs were grouped using DBSCAN, with TCRdist sequence similarity added in when clustering inside HLA-allele-positive subsets. For co-occurrence clustering, repertoires with fewer than 30,000 or more than 120,000 public chains were excluded, along with four to six repertoires with anomalous nucleotide sharing. Sourced from immuneACCESS, this table was stored by TCRdb with only in-frame sequences that have V and J called. A share of the clones is absent; for the studies checked, an unresolved V gene accounts for under half, and the remainder has no known explanation. That table is the source of V, J and clone size, and D and trimming were worked out from the DNA. The sample table holds about 100,000 clones, of which 55% to 80% were seen once. Approximately 4.3% of the sample is in the top ten clones.

The sequence joins TRBV28 to TRBJ1-5; perhaps TRBD1 is the D gene, with 5 bases matching. Sequenced: PBMCs. The sequence was obtained from a human donor in good health. In nucleotides, the sequence is TGTGCCAGCGGCTCCCCAGGGATTCGGGCCCAGCCCCAGCATTTT. It encodes CASGSPGIRAQPQHF.